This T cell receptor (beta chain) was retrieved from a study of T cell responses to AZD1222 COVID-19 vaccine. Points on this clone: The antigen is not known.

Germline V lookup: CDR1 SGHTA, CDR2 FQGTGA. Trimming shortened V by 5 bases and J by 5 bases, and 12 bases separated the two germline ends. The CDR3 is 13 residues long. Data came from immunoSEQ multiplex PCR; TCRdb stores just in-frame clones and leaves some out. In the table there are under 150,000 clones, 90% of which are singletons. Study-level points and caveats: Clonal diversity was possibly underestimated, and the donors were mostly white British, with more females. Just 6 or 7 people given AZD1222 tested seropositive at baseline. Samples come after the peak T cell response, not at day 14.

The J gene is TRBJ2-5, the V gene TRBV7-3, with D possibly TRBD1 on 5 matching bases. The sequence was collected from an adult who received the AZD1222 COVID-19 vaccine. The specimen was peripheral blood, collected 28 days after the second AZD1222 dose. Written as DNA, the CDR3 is TGTGCCAGCAGCCAAGACAGCTCCGAGACCCAGTACTTC. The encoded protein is CASSQDSSETQYF.